The 3 T cell receptor beta chains reported below all come from one sample, sequenced in a study of T cells in Graves' hyperthyroidism and ophthalmopathy (dated by TCRdb to the late 2010s). The library came from multiplex PCR. The sample was run on an Illumina HiSeq 2000. The TCR beta CDR3 regions were amplified from the RNA transcripts. A first-round RT-PCR of the TCR CDR3 used the HTBI primer set with the Qiagen OneStep RT-PCR kit. TCRdb passed the public sequencing reads through fastp at Q25 and MiXCR, retaining productive beta sequences. Rows with a matching CDR3 protein are joined into one entry that keeps the most common DNA and genes. This sample gives some 620,000 distinct CDR3 sequences in total; 16% of them show up just once. Around 4% of the sample goes to the ten largest clones. Specimen: blood. All receptors come from a woman aged 25 to 39 with Graves' hyperthyroidism.

This clonotype has ten or more counts. The genes are TRBV12-3 or TRBV12-4 and TRBJ1-2; D is unclear. This CDR3 contains 15 residues. V was trimmed by 8 bases and J by 7 bases, leaving 23 bases between them. CDR3 sequence: CASGPYSTPAAGYTF. The CDR3 nucleotides read TGTGCCAGCGGACCTTACTCCACGCCAGCGGCTGGCTACACCTTC.

V gene TRBV7-3 combines with J gene TRBJ2-7, with D hard to call. The CDR3 length is 14 residues. Germline V gives CDR1 SGHTA, CDR2 FQGTGA. V was shortened by 10 bases and J by 2 bases, with 18 bases between the two germline ends. The CDR3 sequence: CATKALDGPYEQYF. CDR3 DNA sequence: TGTGCCACTAAAGCCCTGGACGGTCCCTACGAGCAGTACTTC.

There are many counts of this clonotype. The rearrangement uses TRBV28 and TRBJ1-2; tentative D call: TRBD1 (6 bases). The CDR3 length is 17 residues. Germline CDR1 is MDHEN and CDR2 is SYDVKM. V was clipped by 3 bases and J by 6 bases, with 23 bases between them. In nucleotides, the CDR3 is TGTGCCAGCAGTTTTAGTGGAACAGGGTTTGTTCCGAATGGCTACACCTTC. This codes for CASSFSGTGFVPNGYTF.